The rows below give T cell receptor beta chains drawn from one sample of a study of T cell repertoires in cytomegalovirus infection. TCRdb re-analysed the reads in MiXCR, keeping a single row per CDR3 protein. The sample has roughly 230,000 distinct CDR3 sequences; roughly an eighth are singletons. The sample comprised PBMCs. These TCRs come from a human donor in good health (CMV status not recorded). Some clones in this sample may be carry-over from other donors' samples. Each CDR3 is given with its conserved first and last residue. A D gene is named only where the DNA matches it firmly. Some rows mark clone size as missing; the rest say once, few, many or name a class of expanded clone.

D gene: TRBD1; V gene: TRBV7-2; clone size: many; J gene: TRBJ1-2; CDR3 protein: CASSFDRGDGYTF; CDR3 DNA: TGTGCCAGCAGCTTCGACAGGGGTGACGGCTACACCTTC
D gene: .; V gene: TRBV7-2; clone size: many; J gene: TRBJ1-1; CDR3 protein: CASSLVALWVGSWDTEAFF; CDR3 DNA: TGTGCCAGCAGCTTAGTAGCCCTTTGGGTTGGTTCTTGGGACACTGAAGCTTTCTTT
D gene: .; V gene: TRBV12-3/TRBV12-4; clone size: .; J gene: TRBJ2-6; CDR3 protein: CASSFRGLGANVLTF; CDR3 DNA: TGTGCCAGCAGTTTCCGGGGGCTTGGGGCCAACGTCCTGACTTTC
D gene: .; V gene: TRBV29-1; clone size: .; J gene: TRBJ1-4; CDR3 protein: CSVEEGRRGKLFF; CDR3 DNA: TGCAGCGTTGAGGAGGGCCGAAGGGGAAAACTGTTTTTT
D gene: .; V gene: TRBV7-2; clone size: medium-sized; J gene: TRBJ2-1; CDR3 protein: CASSLESYNEQFF; CDR3 DNA: TGTGCCAGCAGCTTAGAGTCCTACAATGAGCAGTTCTTC
D gene: TRBD1; V gene: TRBV7-9; clone size: many; J gene: TRBJ1-2; CDR3 protein: CASSRPGTGDRYGYTF; CDR3 DNA: TGTGCCAGCAGCCGCCCCGGGACAGGGGATCGCTATGGCTACACCTTC
D gene: TRBD2; V gene: TRBV6-2/TRBV6-3; clone size: many; J gene: TRBJ2-7; CDR3 protein: CASNSGRSGLVSYEQYF; CDR3 DNA: TGTGCCAGTAATAGCGGGCGCAGCGGACTTGTCTCCTACGAGCAGTACTTC
D gene: .; V gene: TRBV6-6; clone size: few; J gene: TRBJ2-3; CDR3 protein: CASTQHTTDTQYF; CDR3 DNA: TGTGCCAGCACCCAACATACCACAGATACGCAGTATTTT
D gene: TRBD2; V gene: TRBV6-2/TRBV6-3; clone size: many; J gene: TRBJ2-7; CDR3 protein: CASSYPHGERESYEQYF; CDR3 DNA: TGTGCCAGCAGTTACCCGCATGGGGAGCGGGAGAGCTACGAGCAGTACTTC
D gene: .; V gene: TRBV7-8; clone size: many; J gene: TRBJ1-5; CDR3 protein: CASSLRAQDSFNQPQHF; CDR3 DNA: TGTGCCAGCAGCTTAAGGGCCCAGGACAGCTTCAATCAGCCCCAGCATTTT
D gene: .; V gene: TRBV24-1; clone size: many; J gene: TRBJ2-5; CDR3 protein: CATSDATEIQETQYF; CDR3 DNA: TGTGCCACCAGTGATGCAACCGAAATCCAAGAGACCCAGTACTTC
D gene: .; V gene: TRBV19; clone size: .; J gene: TRBJ2-3; CDR3 protein: CASSQGGGTDTQYF; CDR3 DNA: TGTGCCAGTAGTCAAGGGGGGGGCACAGATACGCAGTATTTT
D gene: .; V gene: TRBV5-1; clone size: many; J gene: TRBJ2-3; CDR3 protein: CASSLAGKRSGDTQYF; CDR3 DNA: TGCGCCAGCAGCTTGGCCGGAAAGAGATCAGGAGATACGCAGTATTTT